This TCR beta chain was identified during a study of memory CD4+ T cells and cytomegalovirus serostatus. Repertoires were generated with immunoSEQ multiplex PCR, while TCRdb's copy carries only in-frame clones and drops some. The repertoire has some 67,000 clones, about 75% of them found once; the top ten carry 4% to 5%. Single viable CD3+CD4+CD8-CD45RO+ cells were sorted as the memory CD4+ T cells. V was trimmed by 6 bases and J by 12 bases, leaving 15 bases between them. The CDR3 covers 12 residues. Per germline, CDR1 MDHEN and CDR2 SYDVKM. This TCR was recovered from an adult in good health and CMV-seropositive. The material sequenced was memory CD4+ T cells from blood. The V gene is TRBV28, the J gene TRBJ2-1; no clear D gene. As DNA, the CDR3 is TGTGCCAGCAGCCGCCCTTCTAAGGTGCAGTTCTTC. Protein product: CASSRPSKVQFF.